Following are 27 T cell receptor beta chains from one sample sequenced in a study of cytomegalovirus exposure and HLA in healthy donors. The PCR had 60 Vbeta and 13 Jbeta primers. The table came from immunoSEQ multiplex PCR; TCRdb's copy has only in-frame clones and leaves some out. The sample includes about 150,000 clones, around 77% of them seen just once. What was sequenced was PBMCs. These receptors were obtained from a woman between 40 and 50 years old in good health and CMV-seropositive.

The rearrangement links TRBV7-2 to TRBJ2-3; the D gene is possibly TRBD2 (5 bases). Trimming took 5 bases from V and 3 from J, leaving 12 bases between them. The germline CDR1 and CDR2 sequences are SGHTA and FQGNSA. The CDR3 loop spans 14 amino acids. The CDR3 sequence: CASSIGLFTDTQYF. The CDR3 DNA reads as TGTGCCAGCAGCATCGGACTGTTTACAGATACGCAGTATTTT.

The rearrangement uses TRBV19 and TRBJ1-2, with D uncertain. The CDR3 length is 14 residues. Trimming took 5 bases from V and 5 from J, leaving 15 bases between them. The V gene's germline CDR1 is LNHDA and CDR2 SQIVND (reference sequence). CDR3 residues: CASSGGEPLYGYTF. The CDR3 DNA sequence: TGTGCCAGTAGTGGCGGCGAACCTCTTTATGGCTACACCTTC. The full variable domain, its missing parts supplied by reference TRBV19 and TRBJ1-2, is DGGITQSPKYLFRKEGQNVTLSCEQNLNHDAMYWYRQDPGQGLRLIYYSQIVNDFQKGDIAEGYSVSREKKESFPLTVTSAQKNPTAFYLCASSGGEPLYGYTFGSGTRLTVV.

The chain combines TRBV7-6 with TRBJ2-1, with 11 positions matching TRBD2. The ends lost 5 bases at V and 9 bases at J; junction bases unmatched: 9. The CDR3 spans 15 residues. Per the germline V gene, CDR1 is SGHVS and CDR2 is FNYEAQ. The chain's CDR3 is CASSPIAGGRLEQFF. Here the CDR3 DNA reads TGTGCCAGCAGCCCAATAGCGGGGGGGCGCCTTGAGCAGTTCTTC.

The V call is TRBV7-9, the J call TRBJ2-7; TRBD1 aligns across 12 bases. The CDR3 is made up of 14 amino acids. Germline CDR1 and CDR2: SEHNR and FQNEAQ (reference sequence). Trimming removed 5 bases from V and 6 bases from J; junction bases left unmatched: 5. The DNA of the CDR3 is TGTGCCAGCAGCGCCCGGGACAGGGGGCCCGAGCAGTACTTC. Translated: CASSARDRGPEQYF. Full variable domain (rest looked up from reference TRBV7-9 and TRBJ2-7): DTGVSQNPRHKITKRGQNVTFRCDPISEHNRLYWYRQTLGQGPEFLTYFQNEAQLEKSRLLSDRFSAERPKGSFSTLEIQRTEQGDSAMYLCASSARDRGPEQYFGPGTRLTVT.

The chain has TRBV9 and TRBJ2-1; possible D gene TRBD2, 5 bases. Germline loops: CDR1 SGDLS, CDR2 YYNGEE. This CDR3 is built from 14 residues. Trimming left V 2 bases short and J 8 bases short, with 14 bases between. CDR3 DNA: TGTGCCAGCAGCGTCGAGGGTTACGTCGATGAGCAGTTCTTC. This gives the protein CASSVEGYVDEQFF.

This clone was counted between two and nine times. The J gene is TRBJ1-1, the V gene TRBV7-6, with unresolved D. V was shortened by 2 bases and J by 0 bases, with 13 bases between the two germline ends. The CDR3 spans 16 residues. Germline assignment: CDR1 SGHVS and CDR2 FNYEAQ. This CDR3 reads CASSLNSVVMNTEAFF. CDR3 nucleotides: TGTGCCAGCAGCTTAAACTCTGTGGTGATGAACACTGAAGCTTTCTTT. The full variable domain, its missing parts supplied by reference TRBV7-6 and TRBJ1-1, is GAGVSQSPRYKVTKRGQDVALRCDPISGHVSLYWYRQALGQGPEFLTYFNYEAQQDKSGLPNDRFSAERPEGSISTLTIQRTEQRDSAMYRCASSLNSVVMNTEAFFGQGTRLTVV.

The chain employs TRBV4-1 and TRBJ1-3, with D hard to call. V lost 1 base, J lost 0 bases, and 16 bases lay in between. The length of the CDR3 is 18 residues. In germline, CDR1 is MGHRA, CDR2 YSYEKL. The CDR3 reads CASSQGPLISSSGNTIYF. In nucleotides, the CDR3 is TGCGCCAGCAGCCAAGGTCCCTTAATTTCGAGCTCTGGAAACACCATATATTTT.

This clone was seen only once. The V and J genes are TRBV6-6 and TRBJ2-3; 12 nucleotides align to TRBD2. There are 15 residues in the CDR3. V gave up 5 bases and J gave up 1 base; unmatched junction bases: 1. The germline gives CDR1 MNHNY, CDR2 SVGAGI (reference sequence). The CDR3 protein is CASSLAGGRTDTQYF. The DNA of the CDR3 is TGTGCCAGCAGTCTAGCGGGGGGGCGCACAGATACGCAGTATTTT.

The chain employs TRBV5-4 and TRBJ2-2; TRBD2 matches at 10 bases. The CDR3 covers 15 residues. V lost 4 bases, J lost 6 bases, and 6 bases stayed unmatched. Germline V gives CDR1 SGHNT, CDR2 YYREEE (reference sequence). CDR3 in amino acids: CASSRSGGAPGELFF. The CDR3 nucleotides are TGTGCCAGCAGCCGCAGCGGGGGGGCCCCCGGGGAGCTGTTTTTT. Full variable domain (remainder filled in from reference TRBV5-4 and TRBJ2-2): ETGVTQSPTHLIKTRGQQVTLRCSSQSGHNTVSWYQQALGQGPQFIFQYYREEENGRGNFPPRFSGLQFPNYSSELNVNALELDDSALYLCASSRSGGAPGELFFGEGSRLTVL.

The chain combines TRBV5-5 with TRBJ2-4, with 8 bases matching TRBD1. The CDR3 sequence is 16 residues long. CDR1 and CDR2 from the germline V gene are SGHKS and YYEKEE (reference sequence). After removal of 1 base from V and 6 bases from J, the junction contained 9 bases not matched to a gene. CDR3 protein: CASSLSGGQGGNIQYF. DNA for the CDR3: TGTGCCAGCAGCTTGTCTGGCGGACAGGGTGGAAACATTCAGTACTTC.

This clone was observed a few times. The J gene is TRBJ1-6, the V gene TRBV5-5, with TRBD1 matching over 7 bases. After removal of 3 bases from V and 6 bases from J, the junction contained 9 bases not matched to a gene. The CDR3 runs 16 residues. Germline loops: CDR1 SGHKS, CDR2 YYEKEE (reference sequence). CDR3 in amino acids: CASSWVNDRANSPLHF. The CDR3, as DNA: TGTGCCAGCAGCTGGGTGAATGACAGGGCTAATTCACCCCTCCACTTT. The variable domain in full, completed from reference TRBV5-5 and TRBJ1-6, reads DAGVTQSPTHLIKTRGQQVTLRCSPISGHKSVSWYQQVLGQGPQFIFQYYEKEERGRGNFPDRFSARQFPNYSSELNVNALLLGDSALYLCASSWVNDRANSPLHFGNGTRLTVT.

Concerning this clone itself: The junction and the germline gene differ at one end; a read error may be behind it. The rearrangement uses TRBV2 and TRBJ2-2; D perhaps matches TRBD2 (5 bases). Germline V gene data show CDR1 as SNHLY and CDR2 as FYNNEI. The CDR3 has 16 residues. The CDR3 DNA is TGTGCCAGCAGTATCACTGACTTGCAAAACACCGGGGAGCCGTTTTTT. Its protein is CASSITDLQNTGEPFF. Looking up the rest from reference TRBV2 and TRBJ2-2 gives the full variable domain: EPEVTQTPSHQVTQMGQEVILRCVPISNHLYFYWYRQILGQKVEFLVSFYNNEISEKSEIFDDQFSVERPDGSNFTLKIRSTKLEDSAMYFCASSITDLQNTGEPFFGEGSRLTVL.

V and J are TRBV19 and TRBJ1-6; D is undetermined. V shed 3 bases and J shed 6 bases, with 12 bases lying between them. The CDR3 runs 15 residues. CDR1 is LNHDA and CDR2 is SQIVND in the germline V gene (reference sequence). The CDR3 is CASSMLADVNSPLHF. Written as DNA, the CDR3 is TGTGCCAGTAGTATGTTGGCTGATGTTAATTCACCCCTCCACTTT.

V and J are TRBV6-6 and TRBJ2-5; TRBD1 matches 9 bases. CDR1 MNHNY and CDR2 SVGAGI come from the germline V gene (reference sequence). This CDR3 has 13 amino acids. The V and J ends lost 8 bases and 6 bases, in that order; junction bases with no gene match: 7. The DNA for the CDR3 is TGTGCCAGCGGGGGACAGGGTAGCCAGACCCAGTACTTC. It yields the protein CASGGQGSQTQYF.

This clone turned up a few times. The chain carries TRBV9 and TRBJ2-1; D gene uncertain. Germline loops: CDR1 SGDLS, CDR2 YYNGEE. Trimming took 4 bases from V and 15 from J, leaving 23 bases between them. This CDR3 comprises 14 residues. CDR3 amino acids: CASSSRPGSELPFF. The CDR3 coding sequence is TGTGCCAGCAGCTCTAGACCCGGATCGGAATTGCCGTTCTTC.

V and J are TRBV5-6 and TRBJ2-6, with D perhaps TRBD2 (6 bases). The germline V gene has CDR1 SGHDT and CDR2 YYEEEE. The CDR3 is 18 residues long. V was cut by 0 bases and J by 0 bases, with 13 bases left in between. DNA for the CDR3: TGTGCCAGCAGCTTGGTCAGGGAGGCTTTCTCTGGGGCCAACGTCCTGACTTTC. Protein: CASSLVREAFSGANVLTF.

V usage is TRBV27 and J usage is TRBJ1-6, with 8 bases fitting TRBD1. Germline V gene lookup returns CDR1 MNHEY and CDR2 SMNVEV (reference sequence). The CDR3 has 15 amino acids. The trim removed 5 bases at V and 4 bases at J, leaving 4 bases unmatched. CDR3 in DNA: TGTGCCAGCAGTCCCGACAGGGGATATAATTCACCCCTCCACTTT. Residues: CASSPDRGYNSPLHF.

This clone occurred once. CDR3 in amino acids: CASSPGQGPYEQYF. CDR3 coding DNA: TGTGCCAGCTCCCCGGGACAGGGGCCCTACGAGCAGTACTTC. J is TRBJ2-7 and V is TRBV18, with 10 positions matching TRBD1. The V gene's germline CDR1 is KGHSH and CDR2 LQKENI. This CDR3 has 14 residues. Germline trimming cut 6 bases from V and 2 bases from J; bases unmatched to any gene: 4.

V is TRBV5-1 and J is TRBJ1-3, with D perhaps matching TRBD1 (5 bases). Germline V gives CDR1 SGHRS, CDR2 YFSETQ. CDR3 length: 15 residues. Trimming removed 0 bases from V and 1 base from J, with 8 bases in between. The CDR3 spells CASSLGAGSGNTIYF. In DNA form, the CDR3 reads TGCGCCAGCAGCTTGGGGGCAGGGTCTGGAAACACCATATATTTT.

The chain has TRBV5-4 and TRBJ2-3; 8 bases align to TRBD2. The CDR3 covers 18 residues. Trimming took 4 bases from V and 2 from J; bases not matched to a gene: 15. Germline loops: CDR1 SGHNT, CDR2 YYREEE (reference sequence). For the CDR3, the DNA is TGTGCCAGCAGCCCCGGAGGTAGCGGGACGGGAACCACAGATACGCAGTATTTT. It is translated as CASSPGGSGTGTTDTQYF.

CDR3 nucleotides: TGTGCCAGCAGCCCCTCGTACGGGGAGCTGTTTTTT. It specifies CASSPSYGELFF. This chain joins TRBV9 and TRBJ2-2; D gene uncertain. The CDR3 length is 12 residues. Germline V gene data show CDR1 as SGDLS and CDR2 as YYNGEE. With 4 bases removed from V and 7 bases from J, the gap between germline ends came to 8 bases.

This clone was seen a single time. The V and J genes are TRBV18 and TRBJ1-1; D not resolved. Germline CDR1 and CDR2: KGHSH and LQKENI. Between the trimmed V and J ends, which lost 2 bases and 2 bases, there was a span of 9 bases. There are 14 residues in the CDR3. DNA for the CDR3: TGTGCCAGCTCACCAGACGGAGGTAACACTGAAGCTTTCTTT. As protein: CASSPDGGNTEAFF.

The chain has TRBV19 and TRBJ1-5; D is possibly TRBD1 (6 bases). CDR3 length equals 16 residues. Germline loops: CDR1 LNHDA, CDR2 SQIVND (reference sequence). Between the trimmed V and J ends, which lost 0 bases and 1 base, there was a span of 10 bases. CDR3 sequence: CASSIDLGGSNQPQHF. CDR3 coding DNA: TGTGCCAGTAGTATAGATCTTGGGGGCAGCAATCAGCCCCAGCATTTT.

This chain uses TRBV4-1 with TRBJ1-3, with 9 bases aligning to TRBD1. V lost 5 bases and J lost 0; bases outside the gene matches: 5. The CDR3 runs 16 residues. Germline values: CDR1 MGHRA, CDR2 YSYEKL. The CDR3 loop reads CASSAPGQGSGNTIYF. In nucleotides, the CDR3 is TGCGCCAGCAGCGCACCGGGACAGGGCTCTGGAAACACCATATATTTT.

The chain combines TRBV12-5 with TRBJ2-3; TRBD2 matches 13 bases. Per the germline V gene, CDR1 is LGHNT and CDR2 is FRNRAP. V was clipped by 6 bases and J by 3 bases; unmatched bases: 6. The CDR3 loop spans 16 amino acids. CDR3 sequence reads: CASGPGLAGRTDTQYF. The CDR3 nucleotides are TGTGCTAGTGGCCCGGGACTAGCGGGGAGAACAGATACGCAGTATTTT. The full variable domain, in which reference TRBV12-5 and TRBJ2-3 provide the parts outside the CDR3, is DARVTQTPRHKVTEMGQEVTMRCQPILGHNTVFWYRQTMMQGLELLAYFRNRAPLDDSGMPKDRFSAEMPDATLATLKIQPSEPRDSAVYFCASGPGLAGRTDTQYFGPGTRLTVL.

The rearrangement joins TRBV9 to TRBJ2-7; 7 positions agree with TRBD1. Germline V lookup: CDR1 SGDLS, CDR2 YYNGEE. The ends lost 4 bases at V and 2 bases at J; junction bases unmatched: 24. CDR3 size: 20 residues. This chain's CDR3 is CASSPSSLQDRIGAPYEQYF. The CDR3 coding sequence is TGTGCCAGCAGCCCCTCTTCCCTGCAGGACAGGATAGGAGCTCCCTACGAGCAGTACTTC.

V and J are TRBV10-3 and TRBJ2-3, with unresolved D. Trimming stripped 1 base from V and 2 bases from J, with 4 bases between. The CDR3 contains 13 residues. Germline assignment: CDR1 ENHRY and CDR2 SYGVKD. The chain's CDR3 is CAISEFLTDTQYF. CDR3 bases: TGTGCCATCAGTGAGTTCCTCACAGATACGCAGTATTTT.